The following is a T cell receptor (beta chain) sequence with its context. Its antigen is not identified. The DNA input per sorted-subset replicate PCR was about 220 ng, corresponding to roughly 31,000 T cell genomes. In the study's own analysis: Filtering was not the same, since immunoSEQ gave junction-only sequences without quality scores. Sequenced by immunoSEQ multiplex PCR; TCRdb stores in-frame clones only, minus some. That table furnishes V, J and clone size, whereas the DNA furnished D and trimming. The data contain approximately 530,000 clones, around 96% of them singletons. The sample comes from a study of shared clonotypes between healthy human individuals. This CDR3 contains 14 residues. Germline V CDR1 and CDR2: MNHNS, SASEGT. V lost 7 bases to trimming and J lost 8 bases, with 18 bases between them. The study drew its donors from healthy HIV-negative adults without recent acute infections or vaccinations.

Study findings and constraints: A handful of donors shared around 5.1% of their naive CD4 clonotypes.

Sequencing was carried out using naive CD4+ T cells sorted from blood. As for subset: CD45RA+ positively selected. This chain joins TRBV6-1 and TRBJ2-4; D might be TRBD1 (6 bases). The receptor's source is a woman in her twenties or thirties in good health. CDR3 amino acids: CASTTLGAADIQYF. The CDR3 bases are TGTGCCAGCACTACTTTGGGGGCAGCGGACATTCAGTACTTC.